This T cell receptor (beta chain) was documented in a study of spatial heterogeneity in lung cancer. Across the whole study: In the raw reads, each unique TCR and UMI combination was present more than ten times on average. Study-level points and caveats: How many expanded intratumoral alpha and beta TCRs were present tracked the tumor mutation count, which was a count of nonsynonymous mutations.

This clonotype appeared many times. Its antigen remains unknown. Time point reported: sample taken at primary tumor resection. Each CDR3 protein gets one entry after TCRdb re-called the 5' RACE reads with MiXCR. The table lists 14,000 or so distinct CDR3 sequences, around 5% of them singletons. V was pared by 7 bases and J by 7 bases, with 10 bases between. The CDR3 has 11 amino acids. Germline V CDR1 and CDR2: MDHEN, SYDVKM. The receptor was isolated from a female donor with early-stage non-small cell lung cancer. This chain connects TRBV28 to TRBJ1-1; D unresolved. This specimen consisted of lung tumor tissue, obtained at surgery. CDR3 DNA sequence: TGTGCCAGCACCGCGCAGGTTGAAGCTTTCTTT. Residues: CASTAQVEAFF.